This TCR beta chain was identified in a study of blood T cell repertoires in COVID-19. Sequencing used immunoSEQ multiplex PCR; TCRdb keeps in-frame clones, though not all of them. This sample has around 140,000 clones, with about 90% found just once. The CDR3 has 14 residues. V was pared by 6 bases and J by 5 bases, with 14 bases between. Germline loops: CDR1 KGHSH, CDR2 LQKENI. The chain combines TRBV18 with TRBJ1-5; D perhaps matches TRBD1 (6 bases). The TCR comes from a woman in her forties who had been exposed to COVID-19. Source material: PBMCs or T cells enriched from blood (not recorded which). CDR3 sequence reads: CASSHDPGDQPQHF. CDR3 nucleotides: TGTGCCAGCTCGCACGACCCAGGGGATCAGCCCCAGCATTTT.